This TCR beta chain was captured by sequencing in a study of T cell clonotyping in hematopoietic cell transplantation. Overall study: Recipient samples before transplant were obtained post-cytoreduction. The study, taken as a whole, reports: After transplant, recipient diversity fell while pathologically expanded clonotypes grew through day 180.

The CDR3 is 13 amino acids. Trimming removed 5 bases at V and 2 bases at J, with 9 bases between. Germline-derived CDR1 and CDR2 are MNHEY and SVGAGI. Specified time point: recipient sample about 28 days before transplant, after cytoreduction. As for this clone: As yet, its antigen is unknown.

Assay used: immunoSEQ multiplex PCR; TCRdb lists only in-frame clones, some missing. This sample has roughly 28,000 clones, with under 95% found just once. The source material was peripheral blood mononuclear cells, sampled before stem cell transplant. V gene TRBV6-5 combines with J gene TRBJ2-5, with D perhaps TRBD1 (6 bases). The clonotype originates from a man aged 50 to 59 with acute myeloid leukemia. Some clones in this sample may be carry-over from other donors' samples. The CDR3 loop is CASSTGRQETQYF. The CDR3 DNA reads as TGTGCCAGCAGTACAGGGCGGCAAGAGACCCAGTACTTC.